These 21 T cell receptor beta chains were sequenced from one sample in a study of CD8 T cells in ankylosing spondylitis. MiXCR was run by TCRdb on the 5' RACE reads, yielding one entry per CDR3 protein. The sample has 200,000 or so distinct CDR3 sequences, roughly 13% seen once. Input material: blood, either unsorted or a sorted T cell fraction (not recorded which). Receptors were obtained from a female donor with ankylosing spondylitis or in good health (not recorded which).

This clonotype appeared many times. V usage is TRBV20-1 and J usage is TRBJ1-5, with D possibly TRBD1 on 5 matching bases. From germline, CDR1 is DFQATT and CDR2 SNEGSKA (reference sequence). The CDR3 is 15 residues long. The V end lost 6 bases, the J end lost 0 bases, and 15 bases lay between the germline ends. The CDR3 sequence: CSATPRQGSNQPQHF. The CDR3 DNA sequence: TGCAGTGCAACCCCGCGCCAGGGTAGCAATCAGCCCCAGCATTTT.

The chain combines TRBV29-1 with TRBJ2-7; D assignment may be TRBD1 or TRBD2 (5 bases each). This CDR3 contains 13 residues. From germline, CDR1 is SQVTM and CDR2 ANQGSEA. Trimming removed 1 base at V and 7 bases at J, with 14 bases between. As DNA, the CDR3 is TGCAGCGTTGAAGGACGGGGCCTAATGGAGCAGTACTTC. Translating it yields CSVEGRGLMEQYF.

This clonotype was observed at least ten times. The V call is TRBV5-1, the J call TRBJ2-1; no clear D. The CDR3 covers 15 residues. CDR1 and CDR2 from the germline V gene are SGHRS and YFSETQ. The V end was cut by 1 base, the J end by 0 bases, with 8 bases between. CDR3 loop: CASSLTTSSYNEQFF. The CDR3, as DNA: TGCGCCAGCAGCTTGACCACGAGCTCCTACAATGAGCAGTTCTTC.

This clonotype was picked up many times. The chain carries TRBV24-1 and TRBJ2-7; a weak D match, TRBD1 (6 bases). Trimming shortened V by 3 bases and J by 5 bases, and 13 bases separated the two germline ends. This CDR3 is built from 14 residues. Germline V gene lookup returns CDR1 KGHDR and CDR2 SFDVKD. In nucleotides, the CDR3 is TGTGCCACCAGTGATCCGACCAGGGGCGACGAGCAGTACTTC. Protein product: CATSDPTRGDEQYF.

In its sample, this clonotype was seen many times. The chain has TRBV29-1 and TRBJ2-1; D might be TRBD1 (6 bases). Germline assignment: CDR1 SQVTM and CDR2 ANQGSEA. The CDR3 sequence is 15 residues long. V lost 7 bases and J lost 0, with 16 bases in between. CDR3 loop: CSGVRGAPSYNEQFF. CDR3 nucleotides: TGCAGCGGGGTCAGGGGCGCCCCCTCCTACAATGAGCAGTTCTTC.

This clonotype has just a few counts. The rearrangement uses TRBV5-1 and TRBJ2-2; D is uncertain. The germline V gene has CDR1 SGHRS and CDR2 YFSETQ. CDR3 size: 12 residues. V was pared by 4 bases and J by 7 bases, with 8 bases between. CDR3 protein: CASSNSIGELFF. In DNA, the CDR3 is TGCGCCAGCAGCAATAGCATCGGGGAGCTGTTTTTT.

V is TRBV27 and J is TRBJ2-3; TRBD2 matches 9 bases. The CDR3 is made up of 16 amino acids. Germline CDR1 and CDR2: MNHEY and SMNVEV (reference sequence). Trimming took 6 bases from V and 0 from J; bases not matched to a gene: 7. DNA for the CDR3: TGTGCCAGCAGAATCCTAGCGGGATTAAGCACAGATACGCAGTATTTT. Its protein product is CASRILAGLSTDTQYF.

In this sample, this clonotype turned up many times. The chain carries TRBV29-1 and TRBJ2-5; 9 bases match TRBD1. The CDR3 covers 11 residues. Germline-derived CDR1 and CDR2 are SQVTM and ANQGSEA. The junction had 3 bases not matched to a gene; V was cut back by 7 bases and J by 6 bases. CDR3 sequence (DNA): TGCAGCGCCGACAGGGGGAAGACCCAGTACTTC. Its protein is CSADRGKTQYF.

The chain recombines TRBV7-2 with TRBJ2-1, with 9 nucleotides matching TRBD2. CDR1 and CDR2 from the germline V gene are SGHTA and FQGNSA. The CDR3 covers 15 residues. With 7 bases clipped from V and 3 bases from J, the junction kept 7 bases outside the gene matches. DNA for the CDR3: TGTGCCAGCATACGTAGCGGGGGCTACTACAATGAGCAGTTCTTC. It is translated as CASIRSGGYYNEQFF.

Ten or more counts support this clonotype. This chain connects TRBV6-1 to TRBJ1-5; no definite D call. Germline CDR1 reads MNHNS; CDR2 reads SASEGT. The CDR3 covers 13 residues. The germline V and J ends were trimmed by 0 bases and 5 bases, with 5 bases remaining between them. The CDR3, as DNA: TGTGCCAGCAGTGAAGCCTTTGATCAGCCCCAGCATTTT. It codes for CASSEAFDQPQHF.

V is TRBV3-1 and J is TRBJ2-7; 9 positions agree with TRBD2. The CDR3 covers 15 residues. With 11 bases clipped from V and 3 bases from J, the junction kept 14 bases outside the gene matches. Germline assignment: CDR1 LGHDT and CDR2 YNNKEL (reference sequence). In DNA, the CDR3 is TGTGCCTGCTGCCATAGCGGGAGACTCGACTACGAGCAGTACTTC. Translated: CACCHSGRLDYEQYF.

On this clonotype itself: A single base separates this from a much larger clone, so it may be a read error. CDR3 residues: CAGNPGRRTQYF. The DNA for the CDR3 is TGTGCCGGCAATCCGGGCCGCCGAACGCAGTATTTT. The gene calls are TRBV12-3 or TRBV12-4 and TRBJ2-3, with D unclear. Trimming took 11 bases from V and 9 from J, leaving 18 bases between them. The CDR3 is made up of 12 amino acids.

This clonotype has a count of ten or more. CDR3: CASSPQGSLQETQYF. The CDR3 DNA reads TGTGCCAGCAGCCCACAGGGGTCCTTACAAGAGACCCAGTACTTC. The chain links TRBV12-3 or TRBV12-4 to TRBJ2-5, with 7 bases fitting TRBD1. Trimming removed 6 bases from V and 2 bases from J; junction bases left unmatched: 9. This CDR3 has 15 residues.

This clonotype came up many times. The chain uses TRBV7-9 and TRBJ2-1; the D gene is possibly TRBD2 (5 bases). Trimming left V 1 base short and J 12 bases short, with 13 bases between. There are 13 residues in the CDR3. The germline gives CDR1 SEHNR, CDR2 FQNEAQ (reference sequence). CDR3 DNA sequence: TGTGCCAGCAGCTTAGGCGGGTACCAAGGGCAGTTCTTC. It yields the protein CASSLGGYQGQFF.

The chain links TRBV6-5 to TRBJ2-6; D is perhaps TRBD1 (6 bases). Germline V CDR1 and CDR2: MNHEY, SVGAGI. The ends were cut back, 0 bases at V and 4 bases at J, with 10 bases in the middle. The CDR3 is made up of 16 amino acids. The CDR3 DNA follows: TGTGCCAGCAGTTACTCGACAGGTGACGGGGCCAACGTCCTGACTTTC. It codes for CASSYSTGDGANVLTF.

In this sample, this clonotype turned up many times. V gene TRBV4-3 combines with J gene TRBJ2-1, with D perhaps TRBD2 (6 bases). Germline V gene sequence: CDR1 LGHNA, CDR2 YSLEER. CDR3 length: 17 amino acids. Trimming removed 1 base at V and 5 bases at J, with 18 bases between. The CDR3 spells CASSQVQSSASHNEQFF. The CDR3 DNA reads as TGCGCCAGCAGCCAAGTCCAATCTAGCGCGTCCCACAATGAGCAGTTCTTC.

V and J are TRBV5-5 and TRBJ1-2, with 9 bases lining up with TRBD1. V lost 4 bases, J lost 1 base, and 8 bases stayed unmatched. CDR1 is SGHKS and CDR2 is YYEKEE in the germline V gene (reference sequence). The CDR3 covers 16 residues. CDR3 sequence reads: CASSPTGGEINYGYTF. DNA for the CDR3: TGTGCCAGCAGCCCTACAGGGGGCGAGATTAACTATGGCTACACCTTC.

In this sample, this clonotype turned up a few times. The rearrangement joins TRBV29-1 to TRBJ2-7; weak D call: TRBD2 (6 bases). Germline lookup yields CDR1 SQVTM and CDR2 ANQGSEA. The ends were cut back, 5 bases at V and 1 base at J, with 15 bases in the middle. This CDR3 has 14 amino acids. CDR3 residues: CSVTPGLASYEQYF. The DNA for the CDR3 is TGCAGCGTTACTCCGGGACTGGCATCCTACGAGCAGTACTTC.

This clonotype was counted a few times. The chain recombines TRBV5-8 with TRBJ2-3, with D perhaps matching TRBD2 (6 bases). This CDR3 contains 15 residues. The V end was cut by 0 bases, the J end by 2 bases, with 10 bases between. CDR1 is SGHTS and CDR2 is YDEGEE in the germline V gene. The CDR3 here is CASSLVLANTDTQYF. The CDR3 coding sequence is TGTGCCAGCAGCTTGGTCCTAGCGAACACAGATACGCAGTATTTT.

There are a few counts of this clonotype. The genes are TRBV20-1 and TRBJ2-5, with TRBD2 as a possible D gene (5 bases). This CDR3 comprises 12 residues. The V end lost 3 bases, the J end lost 5 bases, and 10 bases lay between the germline ends. The germline V gene has CDR1 DFQATT and CDR2 SNEGSKA (reference sequence). The CDR3, as DNA: TGCAGTGCTAGCGGGATAGCGGAGACCCAGTACTTC. Encoded protein: CSASGIAETQYF.

This clonotype was recorded many times. The chain links TRBV5-1 to TRBJ2-3; 10 nucleotides agree with TRBD2. Germline V gives CDR1 SGHRS, CDR2 YFSETQ. CDR3 length: 17 amino acids. J was trimmed by 3 bases and V by 0 bases; bases with no gene match: 7. The CDR3 is CASSLGPASGRTDTQYF. In DNA form, the CDR3 reads TGCGCCAGCAGCTTGGGCCCCGCTAGCGGGAGAACAGATACGCAGTATTTT.